This record covers a single T cell receptor beta chain. This entry comes from a study of shared clonotypes between healthy human individuals. Sequencing was at deep level. Here immunoSEQ multiplex PCR was the method, and the copy in TCRdb shows in-frame clones only, minus some. Of 450,000 to 500,000 clones in the sample, around four fifths were seen once. There are 13 residues in the CDR3. From germline, CDR1 is MNHEY and CDR2 SVGAGI. Trimming left V 10 bases short and J 3 bases short, with 16 bases between. Approximately 90 million PBMCs were counted before genomic DNA extraction. The rearrangement uses TRBV6-5 and TRBJ2-7, with TRBD1 as a possible D gene (6 bases). The sequence was obtained from a woman aged 40-49 years in good health. Some clones in this sample may be carry-over from other donors' samples. The source material was PBMCs. The CDR3 region has the DNA TGTGCCACCAAGGTTGGACAGAGCTACGAGCAGTACTTC. Translating it yields CATKVGQSYEQYF.